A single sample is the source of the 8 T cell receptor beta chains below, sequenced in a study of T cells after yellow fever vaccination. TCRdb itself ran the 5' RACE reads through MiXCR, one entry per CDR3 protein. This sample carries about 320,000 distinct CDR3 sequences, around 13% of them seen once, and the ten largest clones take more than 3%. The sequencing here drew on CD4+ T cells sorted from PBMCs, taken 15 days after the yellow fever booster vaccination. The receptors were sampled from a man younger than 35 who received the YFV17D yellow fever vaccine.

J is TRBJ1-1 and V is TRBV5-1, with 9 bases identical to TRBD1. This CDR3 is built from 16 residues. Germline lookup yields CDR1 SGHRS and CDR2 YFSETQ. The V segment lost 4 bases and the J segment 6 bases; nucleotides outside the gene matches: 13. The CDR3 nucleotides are TGCGCCAGCAGCCCCACCCTAGGACAGGGGTTGCCTGAAGCTTTCTTT. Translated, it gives CASSPTLGQGLPEAFF.

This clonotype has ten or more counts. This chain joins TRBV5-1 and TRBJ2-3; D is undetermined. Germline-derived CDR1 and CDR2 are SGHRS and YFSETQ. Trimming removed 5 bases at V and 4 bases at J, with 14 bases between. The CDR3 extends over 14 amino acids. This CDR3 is CASRSRSPPDTQYF. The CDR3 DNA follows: TGCGCCAGCAGGAGTCGTAGCCCCCCAGATACGCAGTATTTT.

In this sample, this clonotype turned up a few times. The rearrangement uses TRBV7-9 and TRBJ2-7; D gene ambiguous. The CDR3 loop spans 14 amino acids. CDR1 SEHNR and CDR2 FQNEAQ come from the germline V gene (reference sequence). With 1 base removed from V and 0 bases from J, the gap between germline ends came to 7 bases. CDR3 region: CASSLEADSYEQYF. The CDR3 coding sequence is TGTGCCAGCAGCTTAGAGGCGGACTCCTACGAGCAGTACTTC.

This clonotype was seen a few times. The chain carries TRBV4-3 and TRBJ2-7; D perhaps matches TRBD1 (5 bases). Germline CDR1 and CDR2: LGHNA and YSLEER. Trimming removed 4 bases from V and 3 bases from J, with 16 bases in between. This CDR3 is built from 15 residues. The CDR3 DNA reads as TGCGCCAGCAGCCGGTTAGGGGAAGGGGACTACGAGCAGTACTTC. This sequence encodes CASSRLGEGDYEQYF.

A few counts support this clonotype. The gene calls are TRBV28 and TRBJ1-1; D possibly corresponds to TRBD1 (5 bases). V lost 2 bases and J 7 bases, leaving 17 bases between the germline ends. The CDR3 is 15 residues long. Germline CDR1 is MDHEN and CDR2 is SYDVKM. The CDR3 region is CASSLKDRRGNEAFF. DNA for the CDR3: TGTGCCAGCAGTTTAAAAGACAGAAGGGGTAATGAAGCTTTCTTT. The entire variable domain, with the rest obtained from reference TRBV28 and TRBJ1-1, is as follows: DVKVTQSSRYLVKRTGEKVFLECVQDMDHENMFWYRQDPGLGLRLIYFSYDVKMKEKGDIPEGYSVSREKKERFSLILESASTNQTSMYLCASSLKDRRGNEAFFGQGTRLTVV.

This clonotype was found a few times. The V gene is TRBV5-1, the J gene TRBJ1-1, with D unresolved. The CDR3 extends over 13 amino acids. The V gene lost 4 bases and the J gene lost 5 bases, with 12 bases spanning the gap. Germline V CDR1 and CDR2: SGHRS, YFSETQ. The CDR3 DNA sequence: TGCGCCAGCAGCCCAGCGTCGAGAACTGAAGCTTTCTTT. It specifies CASSPASRTEAFF.

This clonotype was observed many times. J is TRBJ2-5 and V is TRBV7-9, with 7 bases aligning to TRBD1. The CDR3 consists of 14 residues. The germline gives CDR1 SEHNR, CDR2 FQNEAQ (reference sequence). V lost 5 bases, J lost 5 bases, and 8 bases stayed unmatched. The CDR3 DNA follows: TGTGCCAGCAGCCTACAGGGGAGTGGGGAGACCCAGTACTTC. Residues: CASSLQGSGETQYF.

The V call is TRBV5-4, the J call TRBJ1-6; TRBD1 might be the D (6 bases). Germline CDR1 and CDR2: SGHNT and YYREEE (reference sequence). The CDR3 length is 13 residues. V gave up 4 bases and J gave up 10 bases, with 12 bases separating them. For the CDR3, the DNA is TGTGCCAGCAGCATGGGACATGGCTCACCCCTCCACTTT. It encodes CASSMGHGSPLHF.